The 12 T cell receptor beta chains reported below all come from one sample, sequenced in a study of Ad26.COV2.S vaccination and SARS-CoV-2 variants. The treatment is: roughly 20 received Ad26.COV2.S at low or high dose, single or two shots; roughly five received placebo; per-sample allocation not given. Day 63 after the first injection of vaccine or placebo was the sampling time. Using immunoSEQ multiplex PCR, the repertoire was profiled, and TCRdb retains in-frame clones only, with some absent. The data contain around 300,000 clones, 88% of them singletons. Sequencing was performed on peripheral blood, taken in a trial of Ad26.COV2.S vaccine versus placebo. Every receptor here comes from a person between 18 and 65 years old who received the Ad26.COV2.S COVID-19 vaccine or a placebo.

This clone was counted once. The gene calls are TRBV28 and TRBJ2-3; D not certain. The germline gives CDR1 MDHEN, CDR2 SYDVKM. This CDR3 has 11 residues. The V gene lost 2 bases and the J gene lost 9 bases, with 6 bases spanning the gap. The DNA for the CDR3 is TGTGCCAGCAGTTTACAGGTAACGCAGTATTTT. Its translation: CASSLQVTQYF.

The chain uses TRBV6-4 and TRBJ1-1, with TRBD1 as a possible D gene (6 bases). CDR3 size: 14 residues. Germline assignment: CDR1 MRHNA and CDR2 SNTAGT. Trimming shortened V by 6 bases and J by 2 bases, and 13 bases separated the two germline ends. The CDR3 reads CASRVQGDNTEAFF. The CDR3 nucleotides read TGTGCCAGCAGGGTACAGGGAGATAACACTGAAGCTTTCTTT.

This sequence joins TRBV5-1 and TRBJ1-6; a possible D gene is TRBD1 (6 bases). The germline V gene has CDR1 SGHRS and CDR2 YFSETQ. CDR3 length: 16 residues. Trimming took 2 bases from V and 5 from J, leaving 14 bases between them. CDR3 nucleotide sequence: TGCGCCAGCAGCTTACGTGTGGGGACAAATAATTCACCCCTCCACTTT. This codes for CASSLRVGTNNSPLHF.

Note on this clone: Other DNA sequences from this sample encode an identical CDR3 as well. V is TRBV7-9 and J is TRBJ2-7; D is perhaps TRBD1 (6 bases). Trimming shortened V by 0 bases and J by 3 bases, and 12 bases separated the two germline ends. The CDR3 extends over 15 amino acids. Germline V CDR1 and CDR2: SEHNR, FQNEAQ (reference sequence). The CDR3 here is CASSLASGQFYEQYF. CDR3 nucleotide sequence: TGTGCCAGCAGCTTAGCGTCAGGACAGTTCTACGAGCAGTACTTC.

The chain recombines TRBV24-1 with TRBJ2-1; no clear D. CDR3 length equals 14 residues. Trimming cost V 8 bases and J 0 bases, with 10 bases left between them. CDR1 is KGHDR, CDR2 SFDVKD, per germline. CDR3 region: CATTLLSSYNEQFF. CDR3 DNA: TGTGCCACCACGTTGCTCAGCTCCTACAATGAGCAGTTCTTC.

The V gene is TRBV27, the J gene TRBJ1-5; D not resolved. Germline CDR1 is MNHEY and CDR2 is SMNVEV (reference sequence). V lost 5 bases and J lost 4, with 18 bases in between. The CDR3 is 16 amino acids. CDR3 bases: TGTGCCAGCAGTCTCAGTCGACATACCCCAAATCAGCCCCAGCATTTT. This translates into CASSLSRHTPNQPQHF.

CDR3: CARLYYGYTF. CDR3 nucleotides: TGTGCCCGCCTGTACTATGGCTACACCTTC. The chain uses TRBV6-4 and TRBJ1-2; D gene unclear. This CDR3 spans 10 amino acids. The germline V gene encodes CDR1 MRHNA and CDR2 SNTAGT. The V gene lost 11 bases and the J gene lost 3 bases, with 7 bases spanning the gap.

The DNA of the CDR3 is TGTGCCAGCAGCTTAGCGGGAGGGCCTGATGAGCAGTTCTTC. It specifies CASSLAGGPDEQFF. The chain employs TRBV5-4 and TRBJ2-1; 10 bases map to TRBD2. Germline loops: CDR1 SGHNT, CDR2 YYREEE (reference sequence). The CDR3 covers 14 residues. Trimming at V came to 2 bases and at J to 8 bases, leaving 4 bases not matched to a gene.

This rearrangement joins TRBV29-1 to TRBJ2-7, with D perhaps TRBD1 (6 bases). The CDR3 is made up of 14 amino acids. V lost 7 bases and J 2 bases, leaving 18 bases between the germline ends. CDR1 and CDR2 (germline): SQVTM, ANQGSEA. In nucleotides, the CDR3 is TGCAGCGCCTTCCTGACAGGATGGCCCTACGAGCAGTACTTC. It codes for CSAFLTGWPYEQYF.

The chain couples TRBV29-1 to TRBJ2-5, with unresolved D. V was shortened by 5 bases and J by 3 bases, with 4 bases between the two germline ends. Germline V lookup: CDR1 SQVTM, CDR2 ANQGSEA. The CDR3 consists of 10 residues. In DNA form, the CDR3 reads TGCAGCGTTTACGAAGAGACCCAGTACTTC. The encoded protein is CSVYEETQYF.

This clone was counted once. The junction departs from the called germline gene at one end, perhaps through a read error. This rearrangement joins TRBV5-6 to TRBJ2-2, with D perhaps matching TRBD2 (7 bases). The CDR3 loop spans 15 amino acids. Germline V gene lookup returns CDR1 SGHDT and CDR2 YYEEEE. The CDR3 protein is CASSFGGGDTGELFF. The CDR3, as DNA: TGCGCCAGCAGCTTTGGGGGGGGCGACACCGGGGAGCTGTTTTTT. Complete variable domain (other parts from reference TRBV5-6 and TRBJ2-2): DAGVTQSPTHLIKTRGQQVTLRCSPKSGHDTVSWYQQALGQGPQFIFQYYEEEERQRGNFPDRFSGHQFPNYSSELNVNALLLGDSALYLCASSFGGGDTGELFFGEGSRLTVL.

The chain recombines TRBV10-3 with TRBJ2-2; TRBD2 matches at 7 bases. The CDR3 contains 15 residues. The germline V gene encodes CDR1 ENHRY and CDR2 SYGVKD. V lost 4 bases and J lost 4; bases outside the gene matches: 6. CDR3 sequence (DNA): TGTGCCATCAGTGGGGCGGGACTATCCACCGGGGAGCTGTTTTTT. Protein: CAISGAGLSTGELFF.